This TCR beta chain came from a study of CD8 T cells in Susac syndrome. It was with random hexamers that about 0.45 to 1 ug RNA was reverse transcribed. TCRdb independently ran MiXCR on the immunoSEQ multiplex PCR reads; one entry per CDR3 protein. The profile shows 150,000 to 200,000 distinct CDR3 sequences, around 94% of them singletons. Germline V gene lookup returns CDR1 SGHVS and CDR2 FQNEAQ. The junction had 5 bases not matched to a gene; V was cut back by 3 bases and J by 2 bases. The CDR3 is 15 amino acids. FACS was used to enrich TEMRA cells, whereas the CD8+ and CD4+ T cells were obtained by negative isolation.

The TCR comes from a human donor with multiple sclerosis. Sequencing was carried out using CD4+ T cells from PBMCs. V and J are TRBV7-8 and TRBJ2-7; 9 bases align to TRBD2. The CDR3 nucleotides are TGTGCCAGCAGCTTCGGACTAGCGAGAGCCTACGAGCAGTACTTC. It specifies CASSFGLARAYEQYF.